The rows below give T cell receptor beta chains drawn from one sample of a study of T cells in Graves' hyperthyroidism and ophthalmopathy. TCRdb re-called the multiplex PCR reads with MiXCR, one entry per CDR3 protein. The data contain hundreds of thousands of distinct CDR3 sequences, about 14% of them singletons. Material: blood. These receptors were collected from a woman aged 45-65 years with Graves' ophthalmopathy. Each CDR3 is given with its conserved first and last residue. For some rows the clone size is stated as once, few or many, or as a class when expanded; others skip it.

V	size	J	CDR3
TRBV30	many	TRBJ2-1	CAWSVLDRGIYNEQFF
TRBV15	.	TRBJ1-1	CAASRVIADTEAFF
TRBV27	.	TRBJ2-1	CASSFIWEVNEQFF
TRBV19	few	TRBJ2-2	CASSKGLTGDETGELFF
TRBV15	.	TRBJ2-3	CATCGGLHTDTQYF
TRBV4-2	.	TRBJ1-6	CASSQEGGAGNSPLHF
TRBV27	many	TRBJ2-1	CASSFTGVIDEQFF
TRBV6-2/TRBV6-3	few	TRBJ2-1	CASEQGNVVNEQFF
TRBV6-2/TRBV6-3	many	TRBJ2-2	CASSSQTSGRTGELFF
TRBV6-2/TRBV6-3	.	TRBJ2-1	CASIGGNEQFF